This TCR beta chain appears in the sequencing data of a study of blood T cells in healthy people across ages. Note on this clonotype: As yet, its antigen is unknown. No conserved phenylalanine or tryptophan is present at the end of the CDR3, so a read error is the likely explanation.

The germline V gene has CDR1 ENHRY and CDR2 SYGVKD. There are 14 residues in the CDR3. Aged about 6 to 90, donors were systemically healthy Caucasians from Russia. Through a sample-barcoded 5' primer and a J-beta primer mix, a second PCR was run for about 6 to 11 cycles. Tags on each cDNA molecule came from a template-switch adaptor with 12 random nucleotides. TCRdb passed the 5' RACE reads through MiXCR, listing each CDR3 protein once. The table has 780,000 or so distinct CDR3 sequences, roughly three fifths seen once; the top ten hold roughly 24%. Study results and limitations: Any changes in expanded clonotypes were possibly confounded, as donor CMV status remained unknown.

The chain links TRBV10-3 to TRBJ2-4; the D is unclear. The J call may not be correct, given that the DNA end is closer to TRBJ2-7. Sequencing was carried out using blood. This TCR was recovered from a man aged 35 to 55 in good health. The CDR3 spells CAIRGIGPFPEQYL. The CDR3 DNA sequence: TGTGCCATCAGAGGGATTGGCCCCTTCCCCGAGCAGTACTTA.